These 12 T cell receptor beta chains were sequenced from one sample in a study of blood T cell repertoires in COVID-19. TCRdb's table, derived via immunoSEQ multiplex PCR, lists solely in-frame clones and lacks some. This table holds around 330,000 clones, around nine tenths found once. The sample consisted of PBMCs or T cells enriched from blood (not recorded which). The receptors were gathered from a man aged 55 to 70 who had recovered from COVID-19.

The rearrangement uses TRBV12-3 or TRBV12-4 and TRBJ2-5, with D possibly being TRBD1 (6 bases). The CDR3 length is 13 residues. Trimming removed 6 bases at V and 7 bases at J, with 15 bases between. This chain's CDR3 is CASSPQGLVTQYF. CDR3 in DNA: TGTGCCAGCAGCCCCCAGGGGTTGGTGACCCAGTACTTC.

This clone was counted a single time. The V call is TRBV18, the J call TRBJ2-1; D not resolved. This CDR3 has 13 residues. Germline CDR1 reads KGHSH; CDR2 reads LQKENI. Trimming pared 6 bases from V and 6 bases from J, leaving 12 bases between. The CDR3 loop is CASSPPLFNEQFF. DNA of the CDR3: TGTGCCAGCTCGCCCCCGCTATTCAATGAGCAGTTCTTC.

In nucleotides, the CDR3 is TGTGCCAGCAGCCATCCACCGGGAACCGGGACAGCTGGGGCCAACGTCCTGACTTTC. Translating gives CASSHPPGTGTAGANVLTF. The V gene is TRBV3-1 (or the pseudogene TRBV3-2), the J gene TRBJ2-6; 7 nucleotides align to TRBD1. J lost 2 bases, V lost 3 bases, and 13 bases had no gene match. The CDR3 runs to 19 residues. The germline gives CDR1 LGHDT, CDR2 YNNKEL (reference sequence).

The chain joins TRBV2 to TRBJ2-7, with 9 positions matching TRBD1. Germline V CDR1 and CDR2: SNHLY, FYNNEI. J gave up 3 bases and V 8 bases, and 2 bases lay outside the gene matches. The CDR3 runs to 12 residues. The CDR3 DNA reads TGTGCCAGCCGGGACAGGGACTACGAGCAGTACTTC. Translated, it gives CASRDRDYEQYF.

The chain employs TRBV4-1 and TRBJ1-2, with 7 bases that match TRBD1. The length of the CDR3 is 13 residues. CDR1 MGHRA and CDR2 YSYEKL come from the germline V gene. After removal of 3 bases from V and 8 bases from J, the junction contained 6 bases not matched to a gene. This chain's CDR3 is CASSHYRDRGYTF. The CDR3 nucleotides are TGCGCCAGCAGCCACTACCGGGACAGAGGCTACACCTTC.

The chain combines TRBV23-1 with TRBJ1-5; no reliable D call. Being an ORF, TRBV23-1 has a function that is uncertain. Trimming pared 8 bases from V and 7 bases from J, leaving 24 bases between. The CDR3 totals 16 residues. CDR3 loop: CASRTINGPWEQPQHF. CDR3 nucleotide sequence: TGCGCCAGCCGTACCATAAACGGTCCCTGGGAGCAGCCCCAGCATTTT.

This sequence joins TRBV19 and TRBJ1-3; no reliable D call. Trimming removed 5 bases from V and 4 bases from J, with 12 bases in between. Per the germline V gene, CDR1 is LNHDA and CDR2 is SQIVND (reference sequence). CDR3 length: 14 residues. The CDR3 reads CASSRVAGGNTIYF. The CDR3, as DNA: TGTGCCAGTAGTCGCGTGGCCGGGGGAAACACCATATATTTT.

The chain recombines TRBV6-5 with TRBJ2-3, with TRBD1 identical over 7 bases. CDR1 and CDR2 from the germline V gene are MNHEY and SVGAGI. The CDR3 has 12 amino acids. The junction had 5 bases not matched to a gene; V was cut back by 7 bases and J by 7 bases. CDR3 sequence: CASNHRGNTQYF. Here the CDR3 DNA reads TGTGCCAGCAACCACAGGGGAAATACGCAGTATTTT.

The chain couples TRBV27 to TRBJ2-7, with 7 bases lining up with TRBD1. Germline values: CDR1 MNHEY, CDR2 SMNVEV (reference sequence). The CDR3 extends over 16 amino acids. Trimming took 5 bases from V and 2 from J; bases not matched to a gene: 12. CDR3 DNA: TGTGCCAGCAGTGCCTCCACAACAGGGGCGGCCTACGAGCAGTACTTC. Translation gives CASSASTTGAAYEQYF.

The chain recombines TRBV6-2 or TRBV6-3 with TRBJ1-2; maybe TRBD1 (6 bases). CDR1 is MNHEY, CDR2 SVGEGT, per germline. This CDR3 has 14 amino acids. Between the trimmed V and J ends, which lost 6 bases and 6 bases, there was a span of 17 bases. CDR3 loop: CASSLDRTSDGYTF. CDR3 nucleotides: TGTGCCAGCAGCCTCGACAGGACCTCAGATGGCTACACCTTC.

The J gene is TRBJ1-1, the V gene TRBV18; 9 bases fit TRBD1. The CDR3 has 14 residues. The junction had 3 bases not matched to a gene; V was cut back by 1 base and J by 6 bases. CDR1 and CDR2 from the germline V gene are KGHSH and LQKENI. The CDR3 reads CASSPRTGVAEAFF. The CDR3 DNA reads as TGTGCCAGCTCACCACGGACAGGGGTGGCTGAAGCTTTCTTT.

This clone was counted a single time. This rearrangement joins TRBV3-1 (or the pseudogene TRBV3-2) to TRBJ1-5; 10 positions match TRBD1. The junction had 15 bases not matched to a gene; V was cut back by 3 bases and J by 4 bases. Germline loops: CDR1 LGHDT, CDR2 YNNKEL (reference sequence). The CDR3 spans 19 residues. The CDR3 region has the DNA TGTGCCAGCAGCCACATGAGGGGGGGACAGGGGAAGGGGAATCAGCCCCAGCATTTT. Residues: CASSHMRGGQGKGNQPQHF.